Listed below are T cell receptor beta chains from one sample, sequenced in a study of T cell repertoires in cytomegalovirus infection. Their antigens remain unidentified. TCRdb recomputed calls from the reads with MiXCR, one row per CDR3 protein. The sample has 650,000 to 850,000 distinct CDR3 sequences; around 29% are singletons. The source was cultured CD8+ T cells from PBMCs, collected from culture after CMV antigen stimulation. These receptors came from a human donor in good health (CMV status not recorded). Some clones in this sample may be carry-over from other donors' samples. Each CDR3 is given with its conserved first and last residue. D genes are given only for firm matches. Only part of the rows carry a size: once, few, many, or a class if the clone is expanded.

d_call	clone_size	v_call	j_call	cdr3_nt	cdr3_aa
TRBD1	NA	TRBV19	TRBJ2-3	TGTGCCAGCTACGACAGGGGAAATACGCAGTATTTT	CASYDRGNTQYF
NA	NA	TRBV12-5	TRBJ1-2	TGTGCTAGTGGTTTGAACGGTGCCTATGGCTACACCTTC	CASGLNGAYGYTF
TRBD2	few	TRBV6-8	TRBJ2-7	TGTGCCAGCAGTTACCCGACTAGCGGGGACTACGAGCAGTACTTC	CASSYPTSGDYEQYF
NA	NA	TRBV7-9	TRBJ1-2	TGTGCCAGCAGCTTAATAGCAGCCAATAACTATGGCTACACCTTC	CASSLIAANNYGYTF
TRBD2	few	TRBV10-3	TRBJ2-1	TGTGCCATCAGTACAAGTGCGGGGGACTTGGGCGGGGGGGGGTACAATGAGCAGTTCTTC	CAISTSAGDLGGGGYNEQFF
NA	NA	TRBV7-9	TRBJ1-2	TGTGCCAGCAGTACGAAGGCACCGAACTATGGCTACACCTTC	CASSTKAPNYGYTF
NA	NA	TRBV7-4	TRBJ2-2	TGTGCCAGCAGCTCGCCGAGGCAGGGAGACACCGGGGAGCTGTTTTTT	CASSSPRQGDTGELFF
NA	NA	TRBV19	TRBJ1-5	TGTGCCAGTAGTATTCGGGTGGGCAATCAGCCCCAGCATTTT	CASSIRVGNQPQHF
TRBD2	many	TRBV6-1	TRBJ2-1	TGTGCCAGCCCTCCAGTGGGACTAGCGGCCTACAATGAGCAGTTCTTC	CASPPVGLAAYNEQFF
NA	few	TRBV19	TRBJ2-7	TGTGCCAGTACCAAAGGAGCTCTAGTCCCGACCTACGAGCAGTACTTC	CASTKGALVPTYEQYF
NA	many	TRBV7-8	TRBJ1-5	TGTGCCAGCAGCTCACGGACAGTCAATCAGCCCCAGCATTTT	CASSSRTVNQPQHF
TRBD2	NA	TRBV12-3/TRBV12-4	TRBJ2-1	TGTGCCAGCAGTTTAGGTCCAGCGGGGGGGTACAATGAGCAGTTCTTC	CASSLGPAGGYNEQFF
TRBD1	NA	TRBV27	TRBJ2-1	TGTGCCAGCAGTTCCCGGGACAGATGGAATGAGCAGTTCTTC	CASSSRDRWNEQFF
NA	NA	TRBV19	TRBJ2-1	TGTGCCAGTAGTATAGAGGGGGCGCTTCCCTACAATGAGCAGTTCTTC	CASSIEGALPYNEQFF
NA	few	TRBV19	TRBJ1-1	TGTGCCAGTAGACCAACTATGAACACTGAAGCTTTCTTT	CASRPTMNTEAFF
NA	NA	TRBV6-6	TRBJ1-4	TGTGCCACTCGGTCGGGCGAAAAACTGTTTTTT	CATRSGEKLFF
NA	many	TRBV29-1	TRBJ2-7	TGCAGCGTTGAACCCGGGGGCTCCTACGAGCAGTACTTC	CSVEPGGSYEQYF
NA	many	TRBV7-2	TRBJ1-5	TGTGCCAGCAGCTTAGCTGGGGGGTATAGCAATCAGCCCCAGCATTTT	CASSLAGGYSNQPQHF
NA	few	TRBV7-9	TRBJ1-4	TGTGCCAGCCTCATTGGGGCAGATCCAGAAAAACTGTTTTTT	CASLIGADPEKLFF
NA	few	TRBV11-2	TRBJ2-2	TGTGCCAGCAGCTTCCGTTCGACGAGGGCAGCTAACACCGGGGAGCTGTTTTTT	CASSFRSTRAANTGELFF
TRBD1	few	TRBV7-9	TRBJ2-2	TGTGCCAGCACCTCCCCGACAGGGCGCATCACCGGGGAGCTGTTTTTT	CASTSPTGRITGELFF
NA	few	TRBV7-9	TRBJ2-7	TGTGCCAGCAGCGGTACAGTGGGCTACGAGCAGTACTTC	CASSGTVGYEQYF
NA	NA	TRBV4-1	TRBJ2-5	TGCGCCAGCAGCCAAGATACGGGGTGGGAGACCCAGTACTTC	CASSQDTGWETQYF
NA	few	TRBV5-6	TRBJ2-1	TGTGCCAGCAGCTTGGAAGGTGGGGGTCTCTACAATGAGCAGTTCTTC	CASSLEGGGLYNEQFF
NA	few	TRBV20-1	TRBJ1-2	TGCAGTGCTAAGAGTCCGGGGTTAAATGGCTACACCTTC	CSAKSPGLNGYTF
NA	few	TRBV19	TRBJ1-3	TGTGCCAGTAGTATGTTCAGCTCTGGAAACACCATATATTTT	CASSMFSSGNTIYF
TRBD1	NA	TRBV27	TRBJ1-5	TGTGCCAGCAGACCACAGGGGTATCAGCCCCAGCATTTT	CASRPQGYQPQHF
NA	NA	TRBV9	TRBJ2-3	TGTGCCAGCAGCGTATGGGGGGCAAGCACAGATACGCAGTATTTT	CASSVWGASTDTQYF
NA	few	TRBV6-1	TRBJ2-1	TGTGCCAGCATCATGGGTTCTGAGCAGTTCTTC	CASIMGSEQFF
TRBD1	many	TRBV4-1	TRBJ2-1	TGCGCCAGCAGCCAGAACTCCGGGACAGGGCCCTACAATGAGCAGTTCTTC	CASSQNSGTGPYNEQFF
TRBD1	NA	TRBV6-1	TRBJ1-5	TGTGCCAGCAGTTCTAGAGCGGGACAGATTCTTAGCAATCAGCCCCAGCATTTT	CASSSRAGQILSNQPQHF
NA	few	TRBV6-1	TRBJ2-5	TGTGCCAGCAGTGAAGCAGGGAGGACCGCAGAGACCCAGTACTTC	CASSEAGRTAETQYF
TRBD1	NA	TRBV7-3	TRBJ1-1	TGTGCCAGCAGCTACGGACAGGGGGCGGGTAATGAAGCTTTCTTT	CASSYGQGAGNEAFF
NA	NA	TRBV6-1	TRBJ1-6	TGTGCCAGCAGTGAAGCTGGGGGCTCCTATAATTCACCCCTCCACTTT	CASSEAGGSYNSPLHF
NA	NA	TRBV7-9	TRBJ2-1	TGTGCCAGCAGCACCCAAGCGGGACATTCCAAAGGATTAGGAAGAAGCTCCTACAATGAGCAGTTCTTC	CASSTQAGHSKGLGRSSYNEQFF
TRBD2	NA	TRBV5-5	TRBJ2-3	TGTGCCAGCAGCGGAGCGGGGGTGGCCACAGATACGCAGTATTTT	CASSGAGVATDTQYF
TRBD1	few	TRBV5-5	TRBJ1-6	TGTGCCAGCCGGGGACAGAGTTTTGGGAGTTACAATTCACCCCTCCACTTT	CASRGQSFGSYNSPLHF
TRBD2	few	TRBV7-3	TRBJ2-3	TGTGCCAGCAGCTTAGTGGCTAGCGGGGGGAGGACAGATACGCAGTATTTT	CASSLVASGGRTDTQYF
TRBD2	few	TRBV6-1	TRBJ2-5	TGTGCCAGCAGTTATACCTCGACTAGCGCTAACCAAGAGACCCAGTACTTC	CASSYTSTSANQETQYF
TRBD1	NA	TRBV5-6	TRBJ1-1	TGTGCCAGCAGCTTTCTGAGACAGGGGTTTCTTATGACTGAAGCTTTCTTT	CASSFLRQGFLMTEAFF
NA	few	TRBV6-1	TRBJ2-1	TGTGCCAGCAGTGACTTCGGAGAGCAGTTCTTC	CASSDFGEQFF
NA	NA	TRBV6-1	TRBJ1-5	TGTGCCAGCAGGCCGTGGCAGGGTAATCAGCCCCAGCATTTT	CASRPWQGNQPQHF
NA	many	TRBV7-6	TRBJ2-5	TGTGCCAGCAGCTTAGCGAGTGGGCCCGGCGAGACCCAGTACTTC	CASSLASGPGETQYF
TRBD1	few	TRBV12-3/TRBV12-4	TRBJ1-6	TGTGCCAGCAGTTCAGGACAGGGGGTGTCACCCCTCCACTTT	CASSSGQGVSPLHF
NA	few	TRBV7-8	TRBJ1-2	TGTGCCAGCAGCTGGTACACTCGGGACCTCGTGGGCTACACCTTC	CASSWYTRDLVGYTF
TRBD1	NA	TRBV20-1	TRBJ2-7	TGCAGTGCTAGAGATATGACAGGGCCCTACGAGCAGTACTTC	CSARDMTGPYEQYF
NA	NA	TRBV6-2/TRBV6-3	TRBJ1-1	TGTGCCAGCAGTTACCAGGGGCTGAACACTGAAGCTTTCTTT	CASSYQGLNTEAFF
NA	few	TRBV11-1	TRBJ2-2	TGTGCCAGCAGCTTAAACGCCAACTCGCGGGGGCCGACCGGGGAGCTGTTTTTT	CASSLNANSRGPTGELFF
NA	few	TRBV28	TRBJ2-3	TGTGCCAGCAGTTCAGAGTTGCTTGTAGCAGATACGCAGTATTTT	CASSSELLVADTQYF
NA	NA	TRBV7-6	TRBJ1-2	TGTGCCAGCAGCCCGACAGGTGCTGACTATGGCTACACCTTC	CASSPTGADYGYTF
NA	NA	TRBV28	TRBJ1-2	TGTGCCAGCAGTTACCGTAATGGCCATGGCTACACCTTC	CASSYRNGHGYTF
NA	once	TRBV25-1	TRBJ1-2	TGTGCCAGCAGTGAAGGAAAAGGGCGTTACACCTTC	CASSEGKGRYTF